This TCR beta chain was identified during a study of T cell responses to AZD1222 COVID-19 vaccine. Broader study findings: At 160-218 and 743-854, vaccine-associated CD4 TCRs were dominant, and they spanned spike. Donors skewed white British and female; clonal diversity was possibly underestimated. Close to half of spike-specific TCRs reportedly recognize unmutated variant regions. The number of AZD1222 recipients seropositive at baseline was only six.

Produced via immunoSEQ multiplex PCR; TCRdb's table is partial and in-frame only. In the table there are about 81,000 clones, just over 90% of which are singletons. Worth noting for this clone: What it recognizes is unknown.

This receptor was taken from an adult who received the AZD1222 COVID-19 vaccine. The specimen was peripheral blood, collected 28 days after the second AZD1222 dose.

The DNA of the CDR3 is TGTGCCAGCAGCAGAACTAGTTTGAACGGGGAGCTGTTTTTT. Amino acids: CASSRTSLNGELFF. The rearrangement joins TRBV11-2 to TRBJ2-2; D possibly corresponds to TRBD2 (5 bases). CDR3 length: 14 amino acids. Germline CDR1 SGHAT, CDR2 FQNNGV. Trimming took off 5 bases at V and 7 bases at J, with 14 bases between the two ends.